Detailed here is one TCR beta chain. Its antigen is currently unknown. The data were taken from a study of cytomegalovirus exposure and HLA in healthy donors. The CDR3 is 15 amino acids. V shed 5 bases, J shed 3 bases, and the junction held 3 bases outside the gene matches. From germline, CDR1 is SSHAT and CDR2 FNYEAQ (reference sequence). The protocol was immunoSEQ multiplex PCR, while the TCRdb copy is restricted to in-frame clones and leaves out a portion. The sample lists hundreds of thousands of clones, 88% occurring once. Among the approximately 130 subjects of the validation cohort, separate from the 666-subject first cohort, were the donors. Study-wide findings and caveats: There were some public TCRs occurring in many donors, but most TCR sequences were rare.

The V gene is TRBV7-7, the J gene TRBJ2-3, with TRBD2 matching over 12 bases. The sequencing input was PBMCs. This TCR was recovered from a woman between 18 and 30 years old in good health and CMV-seronegative. The CDR3 region has the DNA TGTGCCAGCAGCCGGACTAGCGGGGTTACAGATACGCAGTATTTT. Its protein product is CASSRTSGVTDTQYF.